These 2 T cell receptor beta chains share one sample of origin, sequenced in a study of blood T cell repertoires in COVID-19. Assay: immunoSEQ multiplex PCR; the TCRdb copy retains only in-frame clones and omits some. The sample shows more than 100,000 clones, more than 75% of them seen only once. Sequencing was carried out using peripheral blood. These receptors all stem from a man between 65 and 85 years old with active COVID-19.

In its sample, this clone was seen many times. The V call is TRBV7-9, the J call TRBJ2-7, with 7 bases aligning to TRBD1. V was pared by 4 bases and J by 2 bases, with 8 bases of the junction left unmatched. Germline CDR1 is SEHNR and CDR2 is FQNEAQ (reference sequence). CDR3 length: 15 amino acids. CDR3 in amino acids: CASSSAGDRAYEQYF. Here the CDR3 DNA reads TGTGCCAGCAGCTCAGCCGGGGACAGAGCCTACGAGCAGTACTTC.

In the case of this clone: At one of its ends the junction is not consistent with the germline gene, which may arise from a read error. Here the CDR3 DNA reads TGTGCCAGCTCCCCACAGGGGACAAACTCTGGGGCCAACGTCCTGACTTTC. It yields the protein CASSPQGTNSGANVLTF. J is TRBJ2-6 and V is TRBV18; 7 bases map to TRBD1. The CDR3 is made up of 17 amino acids. Germline V gives CDR1 KGHSH, CDR2 LQKENI.